This T cell receptor beta chain was retrieved from a study of blood T cell repertoires in COVID-19. Study information: Some COVID-19 samples were acute and others convalescent; all came from the United States, Italy and Spain. Sample material is recorded as cDNA or gDNA derived from T cells, B-cell-depleted T cells, or PBMCs.

Patients at the Seattle site were enrolled during active infection and followed longitudinally. CDR3 length: 12 residues. The germline V gene has CDR1 MNHEY and CDR2 SVGAGI. V lost 5 bases and J lost 0, with 4 bases in between. Original processing notes: Scientists estimated how many nucleated cells there were by amplifying reference gene primers. Clones were read by immunoSEQ multiplex PCR, and TCRdb kept only the in-frame ones, dropping some. V, J and clone size were drawn from that table, and D and trimming were deduced from the DNA. The sample lists under 250,000 clones; approximately 85% were seen once.

V gene TRBV6-5 combines with J gene TRBJ1-2; D is unclear. This TCR was sampled from a man aged 50 to 60 with COVID-19, enrolled during active disease. Sequenced material: peripheral blood. The CDR3 coding sequence is TGTGCCAGCAGTCCGGCTAACTATGGCTACACCTTC. It encodes CASSPANYGYTF.